This T cell receptor beta chain was observed in a study of blood T cells in healthy people across ages. V was cut by 5 bases and J by 6 bases, with 23 bases left in between. CDR3 length: 16 residues. Germline lookup yields CDR1 SQVTM and CDR2 ANQGSEA. A second roughly 6 to 12 cycle PCR used barcoded and J-beta primers. One entry per CDR3 protein results from TCRdb running MiXCR on the 5' RACE reads. Here the sample spans roughly 1,000,000 distinct CDR3 sequences, approximately 25% being singletons. This same sample was also taken into another study, of T cells of mothers and their children. As that study records: cDNA synthesis used all extracted RNA, about 1.6 ug per 15 ul.

The sequence was obtained from a girl aged 2-10 years in good health. The V and J genes are TRBV29-1 and TRBJ2-1; either TRBD1 or TRBD2 may supply D (6 bases each). The sequenced sample consisted of blood. The CDR3 nucleotides read TGCAGCGTTTATTCCAGCAGGAGAGGGGGAGGCAATGAGCAGTTCTTC. Translated, it gives CSVYSSRRGGGNEQFF.